The 19 T cell receptor beta chains below come from one sample, sequenced in a study of CD8+CD57+ T cells in acquired aplastic anemia (dated by TCRdb to 2016 to 2018). For sequencing, an Illumina HiSeq 2000 was employed. Profiling of TCR beta VDJ combinations and CDR3 sequences used genomic DNA as the template. Through fastp at Q25 and MiXCR, TCRdb rebuilt clones from the public reads, retaining in-frame beta chains. Identical CDR3 protein sequences are pooled into one entry, listed with their most common genes and DNA. Here the sample has just over 200,000 distinct CDR3 sequences; about 60% occur a single time. About 60% of the sample is held by the ten biggest clonotypes. Expansion of CD8+CD57+ cells had been shown by flow cytometry in the patients chosen for sequencing. Sequences were obtained from sorted CD4+, CD8+, or CD8+CD57+ T cells (not recorded which) from PBMCs. These receptors were taken from a human donor with aplastic anemia.

V usage is TRBV19 and J usage is TRBJ2-3; D call uncertain. This CDR3 region has 15 residues. V was pared by 6 bases and J by 2 bases, with 15 bases between. The germline gives CDR1 LNHDA, CDR2 SQIVND (reference sequence). CDR3 loop: CASSQQWAHTDTQYF. The DNA for the CDR3 is TGTGCCAGTAGCCAGCAGTGGGCACACACAGATACGCAGTATTTT.

Of note for this clonotype: The junction departs from germline at one end; a sequencing error may be responsible. J is TRBJ1-1 and V is TRBV5-1, with 8 positions matching TRBD1. Germline CDR1 SGHRS, CDR2 YFSETQ. CDR3 length: 15 residues. The CDR3 loop is CASSLERTGNAEAFF. CDR3 sequence (DNA): TGCGCCAGCAGCTTGGAGAGGACAGGGAACGCTGAAGCTTTCTTT.

Comments on this clonotype: The junction differs from germline at one of its ends, possibly a read error. This sequence joins TRBV7-7 and TRBJ2-5, with D unclear. The CDR3 covers 11 residues. Per the germline V gene, CDR1 is SSHAT and CDR2 is FNYEAQ (reference sequence). The CDR3, as DNA: TGTGCTAGCAGCTCGGACGAGACCCAGTACTTC. This gives the protein CASSSDETQYF.

The chain links TRBV9 to TRBJ2-7; 8 bases agree with TRBD1. This CDR3 contains 15 residues. The germline gives CDR1 SGDLS, CDR2 YYNGEE. With 4 bases clipped from V and 5 bases from J, the junction kept 11 bases outside the gene matches. The CDR3 region has the DNA TGTGCCAGCAGCCCCCGGGACAGGAGGGGGGACGAGCAGTACTTC. Translation: CASSPRDRRGDEQYF.

The chain has TRBV2 and TRBJ2-7, with TRBD1 as a possible D gene (5 bases). Trimming cost V 6 bases and J 2 bases, with 17 bases left between them. Germline V gives CDR1 SNHLY, CDR2 FYNNEI. The CDR3 totals 15 residues. In DNA, the CDR3 is TGTGCCAGCAGCAAGCTAGGCGACAGCGCCTACGAGCAGTACTTC. Translated, it gives CASSKLGDSAYEQYF.

The V call is TRBV7-8, the J call TRBJ2-1, with D perhaps TRBD2 (6 bases). The V and J ends lost 4 bases and 0 bases respectively, with 13 bases between them. Germline V gives CDR1 SGHVS, CDR2 FQNEAQ. The CDR3 contains 16 residues. As DNA, the CDR3 is TGTGCCAGCAGCTCAGCCCTAGCGAGCTCCTACAATGAGCAGTTCTTC. Translated: CASSSALASSYNEQFF.

This chain uses TRBV25-1 with TRBJ1-1, with TRBD1 matching 8 bases. Unmatched junction bases numbered 5, after V lost 5 bases and J lost 3 bases. This CDR3 region has 14 residues. The germline gives CDR1 MGHDK, CDR2 SYGVNS. The CDR3 region has the DNA TGTGCCAGCAGTAGACAGGGGTCGGACACTGAAGCTTTCTTT. Protein: CASSRQGSDTEAFF.

This clonotype was seen once. V usage is TRBV10-1 and J usage is TRBJ2-1; 9 nucleotides agree with TRBD1. The germline CDR1 and CDR2 sequences are WNHNN and SYGVQD (reference sequence). The CDR3 has 15 residues. V dropped 4 bases and J dropped 2; count of bases not matched to a gene: 3. For the CDR3, the DNA is TGCGCCAGCAGTGTGGGGACAGGGACCTACAATGAGCAGTTCTTC. Its protein product is CASSVGTGTYNEQFF.

Remarks on this clonotype: At one boundary the junction diverges from the germline segment, which might be a read error. The J gene is TRBJ2-7, the V gene TRBV7-9; D gene uncertain. The CDR3 contains 12 residues. The V gene's germline CDR1 is SEHNR and CDR2 FQNEAQ (reference sequence). The CDR3 sequence is CASSGVGLSIFF. CDR3 sequence (DNA): TGTGCCAGCAGTGGGGTAGGGCTCTCCATTTTCTTC.

The chain employs TRBV12-5 and TRBJ2-7; D is uncertain. The CDR3 sequence is 15 residues long. The V and J ends lost 1 base and 2 bases respectively, with 12 bases between them. Germline CDR1 and CDR2: LGHNT and FRNRAP. Here the CDR3 reads CASGLGPLGPYEQYF. For the CDR3, the DNA is TGTGCTAGTGGTTTGGGACCCCTCGGACCCTACGAGCAGTACTTC.

This clonotype was seen at least ten times. The chain employs TRBV7-6 and TRBJ1-1; TRBD1 agrees at 7 bases. Germline V CDR1 and CDR2: SGHVS, FNYEAQ. This CDR3 spans 14 amino acids. Trimming at V came to 1 base and at J to 7 bases, leaving 6 bases not matched to a gene. The CDR3 DNA reads as TGTGCCAGCAGCTTAGAGGAGACAGGGATTGAAGCTTTCTTT. Its translation is CASSLEETGIEAFF.

The chain links TRBV7-2 to TRBJ1-1; unclear D gene. V was trimmed by 5 bases and J by 6 bases, leaving 7 bases between them. The CDR3 is made up of 11 amino acids. CDR1 and CDR2 from the germline V gene are SGHTA and FQGNSA. The CDR3: CASSTISEAFF. CDR3 nucleotide sequence: TGTGCCAGCAGCACCATCTCTGAAGCTTTCTTT.

This chain joins TRBV18 and TRBJ1-1, with 7 bases matching TRBD1. There are 15 residues in the CDR3. CDR1 KGHSH and CDR2 LQKENI come from the germline V gene. After removal of 6 bases from V and 5 bases from J, the junction contained 12 bases not matched to a gene. CDR3 sequence: CASSPRDSQGTEAFF. The CDR3 DNA reads TGTGCCAGCTCCCCGCGGGACAGCCAAGGAACTGAAGCTTTCTTT.

The chain combines TRBV5-1 with TRBJ2-1, with 12 bases lining up with TRBD1. Germline V gene lookup returns CDR1 SGHRS and CDR2 YFSETQ. This CDR3 has 15 amino acids. The trim removed 3 bases at V and 7 bases at J, leaving 5 bases unmatched. CDR3 region: CASSSPGQGANEQFF. The CDR3 DNA reads as TGCGCCAGCAGCTCTCCGGGACAGGGGGCGAATGAGCAGTTCTTC.

The gene calls are TRBV20-1 and TRBJ2-3; D remains unclear. V lost 3 bases to trimming and J lost 5 bases, with 9 bases between them. Germline V lookup: CDR1 DFQATT, CDR2 SNEGSKA (reference sequence). The CDR3 runs to 12 residues. The CDR3 region has the DNA TGCAGTGCTAGGGACGGCAGAGATACGCAGTATTTT. It codes for CSARDGRDTQYF.

This clonotype came up many times. This chain uses TRBV7-2 with TRBJ2-1, with 11 bases fitting TRBD2. Germline V gene data show CDR1 as SGHTA and CDR2 as FQGNSA. The CDR3 has 16 amino acids. V lost 3 bases to trimming and J lost 7 bases; unmatched junction nucleotides: 8. The CDR3 DNA sequence: TGTGCCAGCAGCTTCACACTAGCGGGGGAATTGAATGAGCAGTTCTTC. Encoded protein: CASSFTLAGELNEQFF.

This sequence joins TRBV24-1 and TRBJ2-5; D unclear. Germline CDR1 is KGHDR and CDR2 is SFDVKD. The CDR3 runs 11 residues. The V end was cut by 4 bases, the J end by 4 bases, with 3 bases between. CDR3: CATSERETQYF. In DNA, the CDR3 is TGTGCCACCAGTGAACGAGAGACCCAGTACTTC.

This chain connects TRBV20-1 to TRBJ1-5, with D tentatively TRBD1 (5 bases). The CDR3 length is 14 residues. The germline CDR1 and CDR2 sequences are DFQATT and SNEGSKA (reference sequence). V gave up 4 bases and J gave up 0 bases, with 10 bases separating them. The CDR3 here is CSATQGSSNQPQHF. The DNA of the CDR3 is TGCAGTGCTACTCAGGGAAGTAGCAATCAGCCCCAGCATTTT.

This chain connects TRBV15 to TRBJ2-1; TRBD1 aligns across 7 bases. The trim removed 1 base at V and 10 bases at J, leaving 10 bases unmatched. CDR1 LNHNV and CDR2 YYDKDF come from the germline V gene (reference sequence). CDR3 length equals 15 residues. DNA for the CDR3: TGTGCCACCAGCAGAGCTGGGACAGTGACCATCGAGCAGTTCTTC. Translating gives CATSRAGTVTIEQFF.